A selection of T cell receptor beta chains follows, all from one sample in a study of control samples from healthy donors and cancer patients. Produced via immunoSEQ multiplex PCR; TCRdb's table is partial and in-frame only. The sample lists roughly 170,000 clones, about 91% occurring once. The sample taken for sequencing was blood. Every receptor here comes from a woman between 35 and 50 years old in good health. Both conserved end residues are part of each CDR3. Fields, in order: CDR3 length, V gene, J gene, D gene, clone size, CDR3 protein, CDR3 DNA. D genes are given only for firm matches. Clone size is stated in some rows and not others, as once, few, many or a class when expanded.

len: 16
v_gene: TRBV4-1
j_gene: TRBJ2-5
d_gene: TRBD2
abundance: -
CDR3aa: CASSQGSVAGSETQYF
CDR3nt: TGCGCCAGCAGCCAAGGCTCCGTAGCGGGGTCTGAGACCCAGTACTTC

len: 11
v_gene: TRBV6-5
j_gene: TRBJ1-1
d_gene: -
abundance: -
CDR3aa: CASSYPGEAFF
CDR3nt: TGTGCCAGCAGTTACCCAGGTGAAGCTTTCTTT

len: 18
v_gene: TRBV4-1
j_gene: TRBJ1-4
d_gene: TRBD1
abundance: -
CDR3aa: CASSQGQGMVATNEKLFF
CDR3nt: TGCGCCAGCAGCCAGGGACAGGGGATGGTTGCAACTAATGAAAAACTGTTTTTT

len: 15
v_gene: TRBV14
j_gene: TRBJ1-6
d_gene: TRBD1
abundance: -
CDR3aa: CASQAGTGSNSPLHF
CDR3nt: TGTGCCAGCCAAGCCGGGACAGGGTCTAATTCACCCCTCCACTTT

len: 13
v_gene: TRBV4-1
j_gene: TRBJ2-5
d_gene: -
abundance: -
CDR3aa: CASSPGRLETQYF
CDR3nt: TGCGCCAGCAGCCCAGGACGGTTAGAGACCCAGTACTTC

len: 15
v_gene: TRBV5-6
j_gene: TRBJ1-3
d_gene: -
abundance: -
CDR3aa: CASSSRRTSGNTIYF
CDR3nt: TGTGCCAGCAGCTCCCGACGGACCTCTGGAAACACCATATATTTT

len: 13
v_gene: TRBV21-1
j_gene: TRBJ2-3
d_gene: -
abundance: once
CDR3aa: CASSQVAPDTQYF
CDR3nt: TGTGCCAGCAGCCAGGTGGCTCCAGATACGCAGTATTTT

len: 12
v_gene: TRBV7-9
j_gene: TRBJ2-2
d_gene: -
abundance: -
CDR3aa: CASSPLGGELFF
CDR3nt: TGTGCCAGCAGCCCCCTCGGGGGGGAGCTGTTTTTT

len: 13
v_gene: TRBV2
j_gene: TRBJ2-5
d_gene: -
abundance: -
CDR3aa: CASRGLGLATQYF
CDR3nt: TGTGCCAGCAGAGGACTGGGATTAGCTACCCAGTACTTC

len: 14
v_gene: TRBV6-5
j_gene: TRBJ1-5
d_gene: TRBD1
abundance: -
CDR3aa: CASIGQGKHQPQHF
CDR3nt: TGTGCCAGCATTGGACAGGGTAAGCATCAGCCCCAGCATTTT

len: 17
v_gene: TRBV3-1/TRBV3-2
j_gene: TRBJ1-2
d_gene: -
abundance: -
CDR3aa: CASSQDQEGQGDYGYTF
CDR3nt: TGTGCCAGCAGCCAAGATCAGGAGGGCCAGGGTGACTATGGCTACACCTTC

len: 15
v_gene: TRBV19
j_gene: TRBJ1-5
d_gene: TRBD1
abundance: few
CDR3aa: CASSTGQGPNQPQHF
CDR3nt: TGTGCCAGTAGTACTGGACAGGGGCCAAATCAGCCCCAGCATTTT

len: 14
v_gene: TRBV6-5
j_gene: TRBJ1-1
d_gene: -
abundance: -
CDR3aa: CASSRLEERTEAFF
CDR3nt: TGTGCCAGCAGCCGCCTGGAGGAGCGCACTGAAGCTTTCTTT

len: 13
v_gene: TRBV5-4
j_gene: TRBJ1-2
d_gene: -
abundance: -
CDR3aa: CASSLDSNYGYTF
CDR3nt: TGTGCCAGCAGCTTGGACAGTAACTATGGCTACACCTTC

len: 15
v_gene: TRBV9
j_gene: TRBJ2-5
d_gene: TRBD2
abundance: once
CDR3aa: CASSWSGGARETQYF
CDR3nt: TGTGCCAGCAGCTGGAGCGGGGGGGCGCGGGAGACCCAGTACTTC

len: 15
v_gene: TRBV15
j_gene: TRBJ1-2
d_gene: -
abundance: -
CDR3aa: CATSRVDGGVGGYTF
CDR3nt: TGTGCCACCAGCAGAGTCGACGGCGGAGTGGGTGGCTACACCTTC

len: 16
v_gene: TRBV5-4
j_gene: TRBJ2-2
d_gene: -
abundance: -
CDR3aa: CASSLPGTVNTGELFF
CDR3nt: TGTGCCAGCAGCTTGCCCGGGACGGTGAACACCGGGGAGCTGTTTTTT

len: 14
v_gene: TRBV19
j_gene: TRBJ1-1
d_gene: TRBD1
abundance: -
CDR3aa: CASSMRTGDTEAFF
CDR3nt: TGTGCCAGTAGTATGCGGACAGGGGACACTGAAGCTTTCTTT

len: 14
v_gene: TRBV3-1/TRBV3-2
j_gene: TRBJ1-1
d_gene: TRBD1
abundance: -
CDR3aa: CASSQGTGNTEAFF
CDR3nt: TGTGCCAGCAGCCAAGGGACAGGGAACACTGAAGCTTTCTTT

len: 15
v_gene: TRBV27
j_gene: TRBJ1-2
d_gene: -
abundance: -
CDR3aa: CASSSLPAGDGGYTF
CDR3nt: TGTGCCAGCAGTTCCCTACCCGCGGGGGATGGTGGCTACACCTTC

len: 13
v_gene: TRBV2
j_gene: TRBJ1-2
d_gene: -
abundance: -
CDR3aa: CASRDAEGHGYTF
CDR3nt: TGTGCCAGCAGGGATGCCGAGGGTCATGGCTACACCTTC